A selection of T cell receptor beta chains follows, all from one sample in a study of regulatory T cells in long-lasting Graves disease. TCRdb analysed the multiplex PCR reads with MiXCR anew, one entry per CDR3 protein. The table includes 360,000 or so distinct CDR3 sequences, roughly 23% detected once. The material sequenced was peripheral blood mononuclear cells (PBMCs), taken when the disease was refractory, from a patient treated with antithyroid drugs. These receptors were taken from a woman aged 40 to 50 with Graves disease. Both conserved end residues are part of each CDR3. Each record gives: V gene, clone size, D gene, J gene, CDR3 protein, CDR3 DNA. The D gene is left open where the match is weak. Expanded clones are given a class, and other clones once, few, many or no size at all.

v_call: TRBV28
clone_size: -
d_call: -
j_call: TRBJ2-1
cdr3_aa: CAGYNEQFF
cdr3_nt: TGTGCCGGCTACAATGAGCAGTTCTTC

v_call: TRBV29-1
clone_size: few
d_call: -
j_call: TRBJ2-2
cdr3_aa: CSVVLWGRGAGELFF
cdr3_nt: TGCAGCGTTGTTTTGTGGGGCCGCGGGGCCGGGGAGCTGTTTTTT

v_call: TRBV19
clone_size: many
d_call: TRBD1
j_call: TRBJ1-2
cdr3_aa: CASSPPGTGNYGYTF
cdr3_nt: TGTGCCAGTAGTCCGCCAGGGACAGGGAACTATGGCTACACCTTC

v_call: TRBV6-9
clone_size: once
d_call: -
j_call: TRBJ2-7
cdr3_aa: CASSYSKGTEQYF
cdr3_nt: TGTGCCAGCAGTTACTCCAAGGGAACCGAGCAGTACTTC

v_call: TRBV20-1
clone_size: -
d_call: -
j_call: TRBJ1-1
cdr3_aa: CSARDYYRRTEAFF
cdr3_nt: TGCAGTGCTAGAGATTACTACAGAAGAACTGAAGCTTTCTTT

v_call: TRBV28
clone_size: many
d_call: -
j_call: TRBJ2-7
cdr3_aa: CASSLFPVTYEQYF
cdr3_nt: TGTGCCAGCAGTTTATTCCCTGTGACCTACGAGCAGTACTTC

v_call: TRBV4-1
clone_size: -
d_call: -
j_call: TRBJ2-5
cdr3_aa: CASSQVGAATKAQYF
cdr3_nt: TGCGCCAGCAGCCAAGTGGGGGCGGCAACGAAGGCCCAGTACTTC

v_call: TRBV12-3/TRBV12-4
clone_size: few
d_call: -
j_call: TRBJ1-2
cdr3_aa: CASSFGRYYGYTF
cdr3_nt: TGTGCCAGCAGTTTCGGCAGATACTATGGCTACACCTTC

v_call: TRBV20-1
clone_size: -
d_call: -
j_call: TRBJ2-1
cdr3_aa: CSAGRNEQFF
cdr3_nt: TGCAGCGCTGGTCGGAATGAGCAGTTCTTC

v_call: TRBV6-9
clone_size: -
d_call: -
j_call: TRBJ2-2
cdr3_aa: CASSYPIVTGELFF
cdr3_nt: TGTGCCAGCAGTTACCCAATAGTCACCGGGGAGCTGTTTTTT

v_call: TRBV4-1
clone_size: -
d_call: -
j_call: TRBJ1-1
cdr3_aa: CASSQVWGPAFF
cdr3_nt: TGCGCCAGCAGCCAAGTTTGGGGGCCAGCTTTCTTT

v_call: TRBV27
clone_size: many
d_call: -
j_call: TRBJ1-1
cdr3_aa: CASSFWGANTEAFF
cdr3_nt: TGTGCCAGCAGTTTTTGGGGGGCGAACACTGAAGCTTTCTTT

v_call: TRBV12-5
clone_size: -
d_call: -
j_call: TRBJ1-3
cdr3_aa: CASGLGSGKGNTIYF
cdr3_nt: TGTGCTAGTGGTTTGGGATCAGGGAAGGGAAACACCATATATTTT

v_call: TRBV29-1
clone_size: many
d_call: -
j_call: TRBJ2-5
cdr3_aa: CSVGGGMETQYF
cdr3_nt: TGCAGCGTTGGAGGGGGAATGGAGACCCAGTACTTC

v_call: TRBV10-3
clone_size: many
d_call: -
j_call: TRBJ1-5
cdr3_aa: CAISESGPSNQPQHF
cdr3_nt: TGTGCCATCAGTGAGTCAGGGCCCAGCAATCAGCCCCAGCATTTT

v_call: TRBV2
clone_size: few
d_call: -
j_call: TRBJ2-7
cdr3_aa: CASSQGVGTPYEQYF
cdr3_nt: TGTGCCAGCAGCCAAGGAGTGGGCACCCCCTACGAGCAGTACTTC

v_call: TRBV3-1
clone_size: few
d_call: -
j_call: TRBJ1-1
cdr3_aa: CASSQGLRNTEAFF
cdr3_nt: TGTGCCAGCAGCCAAGGTTTAAGGAACACTGAAGCTTTCTTT

v_call: TRBV7-9
clone_size: -
d_call: TRBD2
j_call: TRBJ2-3
cdr3_aa: CASSPMTTSGSTDTQYF
cdr3_nt: TGTGCCAGCAGCCCAATGACGACTAGCGGGAGCACAGATACGCAGTATTTT

v_call: TRBV27
clone_size: -
d_call: -
j_call: TRBJ2-2
cdr3_aa: CASSLWASRTGELFF
cdr3_nt: TGTGCCAGCAGTTTATGGGCTAGCCGAACCGGGGAGCTGTTTTTT

v_call: TRBV30
clone_size: many
d_call: -
j_call: TRBJ1-2
cdr3_aa: CAWSVRYGYTF
cdr3_nt: TGTGCCTGGAGTGTACGGTATGGCTACACCTTC

v_call: TRBV2
clone_size: many
d_call: -
j_call: TRBJ2-7
cdr3_aa: CASTQDAPAVYEQYF
cdr3_nt: TGTGCCAGCACCCAAGATGCCCCAGCAGTATACGAGCAGTACTTC

v_call: TRBV19
clone_size: -
d_call: -
j_call: TRBJ2-5
cdr3_aa: CASSMGVGTPVQETQYF
cdr3_nt: TGTGCCAGTAGTATGGGAGTCGGGACACCTGTCCAAGAGACCCAGTACTTC

v_call: TRBV5-1
clone_size: -
d_call: TRBD2
j_call: TRBJ2-2
cdr3_aa: CASAPLAGGGELFF
cdr3_nt: TGCGCCAGCGCACCGCTAGCGGGAGGCGGGGAGCTGTTTTTT

v_call: TRBV5-1
clone_size: few
d_call: -
j_call: TRBJ2-2
cdr3_aa: CASSLAPMNTGELFF
cdr3_nt: TGCGCCAGCAGCTTGGCTCCCATGAACACCGGGGAGCTGTTTTTT

v_call: TRBV2
clone_size: many
d_call: -
j_call: TRBJ2-5
cdr3_aa: CASSEPREVAEETQYF
cdr3_nt: TGTGCCAGCAGTGAACCCAGGGAGGTTGCCGAAGAGACCCAGTACTTC

v_call: TRBV3-1
clone_size: many
d_call: -
j_call: TRBJ1-6
cdr3_aa: CASSQGVVTSPLHF
cdr3_nt: TGTGCCAGCAGCCAAGGGGTGGTCACTTCACCCCTCCACTTT

v_call: TRBV2
clone_size: -
d_call: TRBD2
j_call: TRBJ2-7
cdr3_aa: CASSRDSGYEQYF
cdr3_nt: TGTGCCAGCAGCCGTGATAGCGGGTACGAGCAGTACTTC

v_call: TRBV20-1
clone_size: few
d_call: -
j_call: TRBJ2-7
cdr3_aa: CSARRAGWGEQYF
cdr3_nt: TGCAGTGCTAGGAGGGCGGGATGGGGGGAGCAGTACTTC

v_call: TRBV2
clone_size: many
d_call: TRBD1
j_call: TRBJ2-7
cdr3_aa: CASSDSQGAMSYEQYF
cdr3_nt: TGTGCCAGCAGTGACAGCCAGGGGGCTATGTCCTACGAGCAGTACTTC

v_call: TRBV20-1
clone_size: few
d_call: -
j_call: TRBJ2-2
cdr3_aa: CSAENQGNTGELFF
cdr3_nt: TGCAGTGCCGAAAATCAGGGGAACACCGGGGAGCTGTTTTTT

v_call: TRBV5-1
clone_size: -
d_call: TRBD2
j_call: TRBJ2-1
cdr3_aa: CASSLALAGDDEQFF
cdr3_nt: TGCGCCAGCAGCTTAGCCCTAGCGGGAGACGATGAGCAGTTCTTC

v_call: TRBV5-1
clone_size: -
d_call: -
j_call: TRBJ1-6
cdr3_aa: CASSLGQGSYNSPLHF
cdr3_nt: TGCGCCAGCAGCTTGGGCCAGGGGAGCTATAATTCACCCCTCCACTTT

v_call: TRBV5-6
clone_size: -
d_call: TRBD2
j_call: TRBJ2-5
cdr3_aa: CASSPMKLAGEETQYF
cdr3_nt: TGTGCCAGCAGCCCGATGAAATTAGCGGGAGAAGAGACCCAGTACTTC

v_call: TRBV2
clone_size: many
d_call: TRBD1
j_call: TRBJ2-2
cdr3_aa: CASSGKDRGAGELFF
cdr3_nt: TGTGCCAGCAGTGGAAAGGACAGGGGCGCCGGGGAGCTGTTTTTT

v_call: TRBV9
clone_size: -
d_call: TRBD1
j_call: TRBJ1-5
cdr3_aa: CASSVGQVDNQPQHF
cdr3_nt: TGTGCCAGCAGCGTGGGACAGGTCGACAATCAGCCCCAGCATTTT

v_call: TRBV5-1
clone_size: few
d_call: TRBD2
j_call: TRBJ2-1
cdr3_aa: CASSLGLANNEQFF
cdr3_nt: TGCGCCAGCAGCTTGGGACTAGCTAACAATGAGCAGTTCTTC

v_call: TRBV12-3/TRBV12-4
clone_size: few
d_call: TRBD1
j_call: TRBJ1-6
cdr3_aa: CASSRGTGTNSPLHF
cdr3_nt: TGTGCCAGCAGCCGAGGGACAGGGACAAATTCACCCCTCCACTTT

v_call: TRBV4-1
clone_size: -
d_call: TRBD2
j_call: TRBJ2-7
cdr3_aa: CASSRGLAGRGSYEQYF
cdr3_nt: TGCGCCAGCAGCCGCGGACTAGCGGGACGGGGCTCCTACGAGCAGTACTTC

v_call: TRBV7-2
clone_size: -
d_call: -
j_call: TRBJ1-5
cdr3_aa: CASSPNMGEPQHF
cdr3_nt: TGTGCCAGCAGCCCGAACATGGGTGAGCCCCAGCATTTT

v_call: TRBV5-1
clone_size: few
d_call: -
j_call: TRBJ1-1
cdr3_aa: CASSPGRNIEAFF
cdr3_nt: TGCGCCAGCAGCCCGGGACGGAACATTGAAGCTTTCTTT

v_call: TRBV10-3
clone_size: few
d_call: -
j_call: TRBJ1-1
cdr3_aa: CAIRDRAENTEAFF
cdr3_nt: TGTGCCATCAGGGACAGAGCCGAGAACACTGAAGCTTTCTTT

v_call: TRBV11-2
clone_size: few
d_call: TRBD2
j_call: TRBJ2-7
cdr3_aa: CASSLGGTPANEQYF
cdr3_nt: TGTGCCAGCAGCTTGGGGGGGACTCCCGCTAACGAGCAGTACTTC

v_call: TRBV13
clone_size: once
d_call: -
j_call: TRBJ2-7
cdr3_aa: CASSQEGWVHEQYF
cdr3_nt: TGTGCCAGCAGCCAGGAGGGGTGGGTCCACGAGCAGTACTTC

v_call: TRBV28
clone_size: many
d_call: TRBD2
j_call: TRBJ2-7
cdr3_aa: CASSSRPVGLRSYEQYF
cdr3_nt: TGTGCCAGCAGTTCCCGCCCGGTGGGACTACGTTCCTACGAGCAGTACTTC

v_call: TRBV20-1
clone_size: -
d_call: TRBD1
j_call: TRBJ1-5
cdr3_aa: CSASDRANQPQHF
cdr3_nt: TGCAGTGCCAGCGACAGGGCTAATCAGCCCCAGCATTTT

v_call: TRBV7-2
clone_size: many
d_call: TRBD2
j_call: TRBJ2-5
cdr3_aa: CASSPNPSGSLETQYF
cdr3_nt: TGTGCCAGCAGCCCCAATCCTAGCGGGAGCCTGGAGACCCAGTACTTC

v_call: TRBV28
clone_size: -
d_call: -
j_call: TRBJ2-3
cdr3_aa: CASSPRGPPDTQYF
cdr3_nt: TGTGCCAGCAGCCCCAGAGGTCCGCCAGATACGCAGTATTTT